This T cell receptor (beta chain) emerged from a study of a mutant IDH1 vaccine in newly diagnosed glioma. Study-wide context: Of treated patients, around 60% were men and about 40% women, averaging roughly 42 years. Patients were pretreated with radiotherapy, temozolomide, or both, mostly both. Study results and caveats: Pseudoprogression apparently tracked independently of changes in top peripheral T cell clonotypes.

The time point is: baseline, week 1 (first vaccination visit). Described treatment: pre-vaccination baseline after standard-of-care therapy. Worth noting for this clone: What it recognizes is unknown.

CDR1 is SGDLS and CDR2 is YYNGEE in the germline V gene. V lost 4 bases and J 4 bases, leaving 10 bases between the germline ends. The CDR3 consists of 13 residues. The method was immunoSEQ multiplex PCR; TCRdb's version includes in-frame clones alone and lacks a portion of them. The repertoire holds 45,000 to 55,000 clones, with about nine tenths as singletons. Sample: PBMCs, taken from a glioma patient treated with radiotherapy, temozolomide or both. The chain carries TRBV9 and TRBJ2-3; tentatively, D is TRBD1 (5 bases). This TCR was recovered from a man aged 40-55 years with glioma. For the CDR3, the DNA is TGTGCCAGCAGCCCCCTAGGGGCAGATACGCAGTATTTT. It codes for CASSPLGADTQYF.